This is a list of T cell receptor beta chains from one sample in a study of regulatory T cells in long-lasting Graves disease. TCRdb fed the multiplex PCR reads into MiXCR, producing one record per CDR3 protein. The sample contains around 360,000 distinct CDR3 sequences, 15% to 20% of which appear only once. The same sample was also studied in work on T cells in Graves' hyperthyroidism and ophthalmopathy.

Sequencing used peripheral blood mononuclear cells (PBMCs), obtained at new diagnosis, from a patient treated with antithyroid drugs. The receptors derive from a woman younger than 35 with Graves disease. Each CDR3 is given with its conserved first and last residue. Each record gives: V gene, D gene, clone size, J gene, CDR3 DNA, CDR3 protein. A D gene is named only where the DNA matches it firmly. Clone size, where shown, is once, few, many, or a class for clones that have expanded.

TRBV2	TRBD1	many	TRBJ2-7	TGTGCCAGTCAACCGGGACAGGGATCCTACGAGCAGTACTTC	CASQPGQGSYEQYF
TRBV20-1	-	many	TRBJ2-7	TGCAGTGCTAGTGGGCCCAACTCGTACGAGCAGTACTTC	CSASGPNSYEQYF
TRBV28	-	many	TRBJ1-2	TGTGCCAGCAGTAAGCAAGGAGACTTGTATGGCTACACCTTC	CASSKQGDLYGYTF
TRBV19	TRBD1	few	TRBJ1-6	TGTGCCAGTAGTATTGGTGGCAGGGGGCTGGCTTCACCCCTCCACTTT	CASSIGGRGLASPLHF
TRBV3-1	TRBD1	many	TRBJ1-2	TGTGCCAGCAGCCCGGGACAGGCAAATGGCTACACCTTC	CASSPGQANGYTF
TRBV28	-	many	TRBJ2-2	TGTGCCAGCAGCCCAGGGATCGGGGTTGACACCGGGGAGCTGTTTTTT	CASSPGIGVDTGELFF
TRBV2	TRBD2	-	TRBJ2-3	TGTGCCAGCAAACTTTGGCGGGGGGGCGATACAGATACGCAGTATTTT	CASKLWRGGDTDTQYF
TRBV2	TRBD2	many	TRBJ2-1	TGTGCCAGCAGGCCCCTAGCGGGAGGGCCTCAGTTCTTC	CASRPLAGGPQFF
TRBV13	TRBD2	-	TRBJ2-5	TGTGCCAGCAGCTTACGTACCCCCGGGGGGGGGTTTCAAGAGACCCAGTACTTC	CASSLRTPGGGFQETQYF
TRBV3-1	-	many	TRBJ1-1	TGTGCCAGCAGCCGGACCCGCGGGTCTGAAGCTTTCTTT	CASSRTRGSEAFF
TRBV9	-	-	TRBJ1-2	TGTGCCAGCAGCCCCCATTTCTCGGGGGGCTATGGCTACACCTTC	CASSPHFSGGYGYTF
TRBV4-1	TRBD1	many	TRBJ2-7	TGCGCCAGCAGCCAGCAGGGACAGGGGGCGGGGGAGCAGTACTTC	CASSQQGQGAGEQYF
TRBV7-9	TRBD1	-	TRBJ1-3	TGTGCCAGCAGCCCCCCCGGGACAGCCGTTGGAAACACCATATATTTT	CASSPPGTAVGNTIYF
TRBV13	-	many	TRBJ2-1	TGTGCCAGCAGCTTAGCCGGATCCCTAGTTCAGTTCTTC	CASSLAGSLVQFF
TRBV3-1	-	many	TRBJ2-1	TGTGCCAGCAGCGATACCGGGACGATGAGGAATGAGCAGTTCTTC	CASSDTGTMRNEQFF
TRBV6-1	TRBD1	many	TRBJ1-1	TGTGCCAGCAGGGAGGGACAGGACACTGAAGCTTTCTTT	CASREGQDTEAFF
TRBV5-1	TRBD1	many	TRBJ2-7	TGCGCCAGCAGCTTATTTGGAGCAGGGGGCATCTACGAGCAGTACTTC	CASSLFGAGGIYEQYF
TRBV10-3	-	-	TRBJ1-1	TGTGCCATCAGTGAGTCGGGGGCCACTGAAGCTTTCTTT	CAISESGATEAFF
TRBV27	-	-	TRBJ1-2	TGTGCCAGCAGGCCTCAGGGTTTCGACTATGGCTACACCTTC	CASRPQGFDYGYTF
TRBV11-2	-	many	TRBJ2-3	TGTGCCAGCAGCTTAATTCGGACGGGTAGCACAGATACGCAGTATTTT	CASSLIRTGSTDTQYF
TRBV13	-	many	TRBJ1-3	TGTGCCAGCAGGAACGGGGGGCTAGGATCTGGAAACACCATATATTTT	CASRNGGLGSGNTIYF
TRBV4-1	-	few	TRBJ2-7	TGCGCCAGCAGCCAGCGGGACGGGACCCCCTACGAGCAGTACTTC	CASSQRDGTPYEQYF
TRBV29-1	-	-	TRBJ1-2	TGCAGCGTTTCTGAGGAGCGCTATGGCTACACCTTC	CSVSEERYGYTF
TRBV6-5	TRBD2	few	TRBJ2-5	TGTGCCAGCAGTTACTCGGGACTAGGGAAAGAGACCCAGTACTTC	CASSYSGLGKETQYF
TRBV29-1	-	-	TRBJ2-5	TGCAGCGTTGAAGAAAATAGCGAGACCCAGTACTTC	CSVEENSETQYF
TRBV5-1	-	few	TRBJ2-5	TGCGCCAGCAGAGGTGGACGGACCCAAGAGACCCAGTACTTC	CASRGGRTQETQYF
TRBV5-1	-	many	TRBJ1-2	TGCGCCAGCAGCTTGAGGGAAGGCTATGGCTACACCTTC	CASSLREGYGYTF
TRBV30	-	many	TRBJ1-4	TGTGCCTGGCGGCAGGCCCATGAAAAACTGTTTTTT	CAWRQAHEKLFF
TRBV12-3/TRBV12-4	-	many	TRBJ2-1	TGTGCCAGCAGTTTAGGCGGAGGGGGGCACAATGAGCAGTTCTTC	CASSLGGGGHNEQFF
TRBV3-1	-	many	TRBJ1-6	TGTGCCAGCAGCCAAGATGTTTGGGAAAAAGAAGGTCGGGGTTCACCCCTCCACTTT	CASSQDVWEKEGRGSPLHF
TRBV2	-	many	TRBJ1-2	TGTGCCAGCAGTGTAGGCGGAGTGAACTATGGCTACACCTTC	CASSVGGVNYGYTF
TRBV29-1	-	-	TRBJ2-2	TGCAGCGTTGATGATGCAGGGATCACCGGGGAGCTGTTTTTT	CSVDDAGITGELFF
TRBV7-3	TRBD1	many	TRBJ1-2	TGTGCCAGCAGCTCAGGACAGGGCTATGGCTACACCTTC	CASSSGQGYGYTF
TRBV30	-	-	TRBJ1-1	TGTGCCTGGAGTGTCAGAGGTCGGCTGAACACTGAAGCTTTCTTT	CAWSVRGRLNTEAFF
TRBV4-1	TRBD2	-	TRBJ2-5	TGCGCCAGCAGCCCGGGACTAGCGGGGGGGCCGGAGACCCAGTACTTC	CASSPGLAGGPETQYF